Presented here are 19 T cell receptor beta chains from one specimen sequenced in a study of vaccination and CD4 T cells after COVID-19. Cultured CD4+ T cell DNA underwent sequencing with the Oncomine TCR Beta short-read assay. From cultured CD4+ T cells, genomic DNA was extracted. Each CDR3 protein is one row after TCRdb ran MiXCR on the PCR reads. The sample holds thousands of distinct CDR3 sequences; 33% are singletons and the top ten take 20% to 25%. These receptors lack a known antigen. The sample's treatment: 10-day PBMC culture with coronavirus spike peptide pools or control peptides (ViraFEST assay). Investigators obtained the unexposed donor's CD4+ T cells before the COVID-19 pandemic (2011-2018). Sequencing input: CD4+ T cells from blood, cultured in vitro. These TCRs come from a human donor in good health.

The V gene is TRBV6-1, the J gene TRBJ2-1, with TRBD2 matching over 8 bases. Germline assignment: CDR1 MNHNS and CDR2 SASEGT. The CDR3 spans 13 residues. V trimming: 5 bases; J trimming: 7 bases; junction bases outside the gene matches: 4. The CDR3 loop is CASSPGTSNEQFF. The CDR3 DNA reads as TGTGCCAGCAGTCCCGGGACTAGTAATGAGCAGTTCTTC.

The CDR3 region is CSAGQGRDQPQHF. The CDR3 region has the DNA TGCAGTGCGGGTCAGGGTAGGGATCAGCCCCAGCATTTT. This chain joins TRBV20-1 and TRBJ1-5; possible D gene TRBD1, 5 bases. This CDR3 comprises 13 residues. Between the trimmed V and J ends, which lost 6 bases and 5 bases, there was a span of 14 bases. Per the germline V gene, CDR1 is DFQATT and CDR2 is SNEGSKA (reference sequence).

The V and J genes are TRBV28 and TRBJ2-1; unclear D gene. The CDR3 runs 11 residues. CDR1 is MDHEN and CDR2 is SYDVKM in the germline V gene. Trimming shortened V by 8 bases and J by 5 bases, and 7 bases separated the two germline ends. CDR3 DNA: TGTGCCAGCTTTTACCACAATGAGCAGTTCTTC. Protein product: CASFYHNEQFF.

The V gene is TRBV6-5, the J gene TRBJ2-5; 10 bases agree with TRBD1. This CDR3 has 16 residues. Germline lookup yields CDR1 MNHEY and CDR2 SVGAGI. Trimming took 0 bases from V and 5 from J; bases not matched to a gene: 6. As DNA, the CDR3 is TGTGCCAGCAGTTACTCGAGCGGGACAGGGGTGGAGACCCAGTACTTC. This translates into CASSYSSGTGVETQYF.

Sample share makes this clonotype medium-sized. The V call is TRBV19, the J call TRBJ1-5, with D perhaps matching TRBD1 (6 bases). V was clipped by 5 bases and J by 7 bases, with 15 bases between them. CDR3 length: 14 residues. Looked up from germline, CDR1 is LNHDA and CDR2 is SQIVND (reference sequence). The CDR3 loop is CASSQQGSPQPQHF. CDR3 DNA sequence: TGTGCCAGTAGTCAACAGGGTAGTCCCCAGCCCCAGCATTTT. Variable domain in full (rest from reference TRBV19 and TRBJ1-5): DGGITQSPKYLFRKEGQNVTLSCEQNLNHDAMYWYRQDPGQGLRLIYYSQIVNDFQKGDIAEGYSVSREKKESFPLTVTSAQKNPTAFYLCASSQQGSPQPQHFGDGTRLSIL.

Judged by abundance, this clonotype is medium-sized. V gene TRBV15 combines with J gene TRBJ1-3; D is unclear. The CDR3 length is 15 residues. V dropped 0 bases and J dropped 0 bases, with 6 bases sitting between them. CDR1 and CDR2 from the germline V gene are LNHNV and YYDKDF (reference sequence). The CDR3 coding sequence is TGTGCCACCAGCAGAGAAGGCAGCTCTGGAAACACCATATATTTT. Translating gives CATSREGSSGNTIYF.

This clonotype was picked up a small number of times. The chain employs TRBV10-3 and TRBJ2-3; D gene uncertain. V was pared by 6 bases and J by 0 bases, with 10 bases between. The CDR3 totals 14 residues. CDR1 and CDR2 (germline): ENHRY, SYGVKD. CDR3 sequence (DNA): TGTGCCATCAGGAGCGAGACTAGCACAGATACGCAGTATTTT. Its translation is CAIRSETSTDTQYF.

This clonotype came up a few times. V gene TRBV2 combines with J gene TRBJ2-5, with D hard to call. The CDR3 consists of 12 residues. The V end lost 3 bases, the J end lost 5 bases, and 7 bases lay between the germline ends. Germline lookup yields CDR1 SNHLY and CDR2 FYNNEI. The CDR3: CASSDGRETQYF. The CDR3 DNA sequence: TGTGCCAGCAGTGACGGCCGGGAGACCCAGTACTTC.

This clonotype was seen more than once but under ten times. Here the CDR3 DNA reads TGCGCCAGCAGCCTCCAGGGAGAATCCTATGGCTACACCTTC. Encoded protein: CASSLQGESYGYTF. V and J are TRBV4-1 and TRBJ1-2; the D gene is possibly TRBD1 (5 bases). Trimming shortened V by 4 bases and J by 4 bases, and 13 bases separated the two germline ends. Germline V gene data show CDR1 as MGHRA and CDR2 as YSYEKL. This CDR3 is built from 14 residues.

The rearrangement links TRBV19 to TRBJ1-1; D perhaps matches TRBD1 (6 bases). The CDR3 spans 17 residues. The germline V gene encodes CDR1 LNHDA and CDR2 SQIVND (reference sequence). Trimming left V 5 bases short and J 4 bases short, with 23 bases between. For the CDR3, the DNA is TGTGCCAGTAGTCCCAAGGGTCTGACAGGTCTTGGCACTGAAGCTTTCTTT. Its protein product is CASSPKGLTGLGTEAFF. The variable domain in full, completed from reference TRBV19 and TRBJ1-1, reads DGGITQSPKYLFRKEGQNVTLSCEQNLNHDAMYWYRQDPGQGLRLIYYSQIVNDFQKGDIAEGYSVSREKKESFPLTVTSAQKNPTAFYLCASSPKGLTGLGTEAFFGQGTRLTVV.

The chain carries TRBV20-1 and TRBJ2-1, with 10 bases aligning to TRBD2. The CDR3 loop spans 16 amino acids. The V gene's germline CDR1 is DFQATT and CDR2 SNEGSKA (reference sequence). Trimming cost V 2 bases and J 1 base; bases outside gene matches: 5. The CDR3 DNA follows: TGCAGTGCTAGAAACCAGCGGGAGGGATCCTACAATGAGCAGTTCTTC. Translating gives CSARNQREGSYNEQFF.

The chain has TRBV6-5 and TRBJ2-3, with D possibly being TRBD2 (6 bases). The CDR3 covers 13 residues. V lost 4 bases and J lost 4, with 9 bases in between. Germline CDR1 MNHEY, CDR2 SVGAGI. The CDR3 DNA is TGTGCCAGCAGTTCGGCGGGACCAGATACGCAGTATTTT. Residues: CASSSAGPDTQYF.

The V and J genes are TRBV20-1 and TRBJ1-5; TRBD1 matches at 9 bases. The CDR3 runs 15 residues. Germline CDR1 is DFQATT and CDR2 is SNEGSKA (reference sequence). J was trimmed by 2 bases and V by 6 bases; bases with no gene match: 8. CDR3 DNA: TGCAGTGCCAGTACAGGGGGCAACGGCAATCAGCCCCAGCATTTT. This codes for CSASTGGNGNQPQHF.

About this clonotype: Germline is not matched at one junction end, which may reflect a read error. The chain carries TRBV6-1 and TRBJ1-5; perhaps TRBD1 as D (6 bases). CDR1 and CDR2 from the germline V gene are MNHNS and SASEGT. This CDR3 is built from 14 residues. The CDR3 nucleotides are TGTGCCAGCAGCCAGGGGTATAGCGATCAGCCCCAGCATTTT. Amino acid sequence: CASSQGYSDQPQHF.

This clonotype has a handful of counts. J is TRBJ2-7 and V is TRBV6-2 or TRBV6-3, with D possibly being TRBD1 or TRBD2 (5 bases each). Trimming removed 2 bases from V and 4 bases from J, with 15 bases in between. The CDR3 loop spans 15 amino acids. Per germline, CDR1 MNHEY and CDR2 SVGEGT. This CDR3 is CASSYDPGRDYEQYF. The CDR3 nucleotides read TGTGCCAGCAGTTACGACCCGGGACGGGATTACGAGCAGTACTTC.

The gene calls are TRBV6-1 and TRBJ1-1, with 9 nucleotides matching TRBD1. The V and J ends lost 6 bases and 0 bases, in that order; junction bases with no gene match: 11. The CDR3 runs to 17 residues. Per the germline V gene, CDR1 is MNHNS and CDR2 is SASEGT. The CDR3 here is CASSRAGTGRVNTEAFF. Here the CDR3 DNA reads TGTGCCAGCAGCCGAGCCGGGACAGGGCGAGTGAACACTGAAGCTTTCTTT.

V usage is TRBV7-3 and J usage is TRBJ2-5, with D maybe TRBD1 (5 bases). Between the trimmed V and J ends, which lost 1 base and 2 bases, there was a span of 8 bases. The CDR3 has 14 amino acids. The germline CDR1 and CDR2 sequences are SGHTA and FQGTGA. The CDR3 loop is CASSLKGPQETQYF. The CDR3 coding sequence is TGTGCCAGCAGCTTAAAGGGGCCTCAAGAGACCCAGTACTTC.

CDR3 sequence (DNA): TGTGCCAGCTCACCGTCGGGGGGCATGGACACTGAAGCTTTCTTT. Its translation: CASSPSGGMDTEAFF. V gene TRBV18 combines with J gene TRBJ1-1, with a possible D match to TRBD1 (6 bases). Germline V lookup: CDR1 KGHSH, CDR2 LQKENI. This CDR3 has 15 amino acids. V was clipped by 3 bases and J by 3 bases, with 14 bases between them.

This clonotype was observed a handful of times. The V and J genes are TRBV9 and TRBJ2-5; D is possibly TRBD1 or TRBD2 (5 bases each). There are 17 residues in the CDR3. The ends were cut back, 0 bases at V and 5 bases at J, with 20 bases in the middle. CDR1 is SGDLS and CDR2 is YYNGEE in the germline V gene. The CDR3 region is CASSVAPGNRLGETQYF. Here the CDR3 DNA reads TGTGCCAGCAGCGTAGCCCCCGGGAACAGGCTTGGGGAGACCCAGTACTTC.